This section outlines one T cell receptor beta chain sequence together with its context. There are many counts of this clonotype. No antigen is known for it. No much larger clonotype is one base removed from it; base qualities were not supplied. Germline trimming amounts to 6 bases on V and 4 bases on J, with 6 as the count of junction bases outside the gene matches. The CDR3 has 15 amino acids, counting the end cysteine and phenylalanine. Of all the DNA, just the CDR3 is kept, 45 bases in frame from base 1. The germline V gene provides CDR1 MNHEY and CDR2 SVGEGT. Total RNA and DNA were co-extracted from around 20-30 mg of bulk tissue with the AllPrep DNA/RNA mini kit, without cell sorting. Between November 2015 and March 2016, several patients in China with histopathologically diagnosed primary liver carcinoma had their tumors surgically resected. At the time of sampling, the patients were treatment-naive and had chronic HBV infection. Each tumor was sampled at five spatially separated regions: the tumor centre plus the superior, inferior, left-lateral and right-lateral poles. Histological examination found more than 80% viable tumor cells in every tumor sample. Fresh tumor and adjacent tissue pieces were bisected, with one half stored in RNAlater at -80 degrees C and the other half sent for histology.

TCRbeta-specific cDNA was reverse-transcribed from around 500 ng total RNA using a constant-region primer and ProtoScript II reverse transcriptase. TCRbeta libraries were built with three nested multiplex PCR rounds, a slightly modified ARM-PCR procedure. The first two PCR rounds used multiplex TRBV1-TRBV30 forward primers with a Cbeta reverse primer, each for 10 to 11 cycles. A final 25-cycle PCR with Deep VentR polymerase added sample barcodes and Illumina adapters. Amplicons of 200-500 bp were gel-purified with a QIAquick gel extraction kit before sequencing. An Illumina HiSeq 2500 was used to sequence the TCRbeta amplicons with 250-bp paired-end reads. In the source study's methods: Quality trimming of reads was performed with Trimmomatic v0.33, and paired reads were merged with FLASH v1.2.11 so that full CDR3 sequences could be recovered. V, D and J germline segments were assigned to the rearranged TCRbeta sequences using MiGEC v1.2.1b. VDJtools v1.0.0 computed clonotype statistics and Shannon-Wiener diversity indices. To reduce sampling bias, subsequent analyses other than the diversity analysis used only the 250 most abundant clonotypes in each sample. TCRdb itself trimmed the public reads at Q25 with fastp, ran MiXCR and retained productive beta chains. For every CDR3 protein sequence, its rows merge into one entry that carries the most common genes and DNA. The V and J calls here are based on TCRdb, not the publication. Across this sample there are around 50,000 distinct CDR3 sequences, with 70% to 85% seen only once. Of the sample, approximately 25% is held by the ten largest clones.

The data belong to a study of tumor-infiltrating lymphocytes in primary liver carcinoma (dated by TCRdb to about 2017). For context, the study as a whole: Of the five patients, three men and two women aged 30 to 69 years, four had hepatocellular carcinoma and one had combined HCC and intrahepatic cholangiocarcinoma. For each liver tumor, the study sampled five regions along with adjacent normal tissue and blood, and applied TCRbeta repertoire sequencing, expression microarrays and whole-exome sequencing. To link TCRbeta repertoire diversity to the local molecular phenotype, the approximately 26 tumor region samples were profiled with Agilent mRNA microarrays. Each sample produced roughly 3.65 to 7.13 million productive TCRbeta reads, and read depth showed no significant difference between tissue types. Tumors of the five patients were stage T1-T3 N0M0 with maximum diameters of roughly 4.2 to 11 cm. High reproducibility was observed for the technical replicate repertoires, with mean shared-clone rates approximately 0.9 and correlation coefficients above 0.98. A total of 35 or so specimens from 5 patients went through TCRbeta repertoire sequencing, namely 25 tumor regions, 5 adjacent noncancerous liver tissues and 5 peripheral blood samples.

Overall study outcomes, separate from this receptor: Consistent with antigen-driven expansion, pairs of tumor regions showed higher repertoire overlap (mean roughly 35%) than either tumor-adjacent pairs (around 17%) or tumor-blood pairs (approximately 15%). A significantly larger repertoire fraction was made up by the top 250 clones in tumors than in blood (p = 0.039). Because the samples were bulk and unsorted, CD4+ and CD8+ T cell repertoires could not be compared. Because only the TCR beta chain was sequenced and unpaired alpha chains were not captured, true repertoire diversity is likely underestimated. Only about 8-25% of top clones were found in all five regions of a tumor, suggesting spatial heterogeneity of tumor-infiltrating T cells. With just a few patients in the study, the authors point out that the findings should be validated in a larger study.

The sequence came from a man between 40 and 49 years old with primary liver carcinoma and hepatitis B virus infection. The chain is encoded by TRBV6-2 or TRBV6-3 joined to TRBJ2-7, with 13 bases matching TRBD2. Sequencing input: liver tumor tissue from sampling region 3. The sample's cell subset or site, from its label and the paper: tumor region T3, left-lateral pole. The CDR3: CASRPGTSGAYEQYF. DNA sequence: TGTGCCAGCAGACCCGGGACTAGCGGGGCGTACGAGCAGTACTTC.